These T cell receptor beta chains were read from a single sample in a study of shared clonotypes between healthy human individuals. Method: immunoSEQ multiplex PCR; TCRdb's copy keeps in-frame clones and lacks some. Of about 870,000 clones listed, 80% to 95% are singletons. Sequenced sample: naive CD8+ T cells sorted from blood. The origin of the receptors is a man aged 25-45 years in good health. The CDR3 runs from the conserved cysteine through the conserved F or W. A D gene is named only where the DNA matches it firmly. Size tells how often a clone was seen (once, few, many) or the class of an expanded clone, and some rows leave it out.

clone size: .
J gene: TRBJ2-6
V gene: TRBV7-9
D gene: .
CDR3 protein: CASSFPPGHSGANVLTF
CDR3 DNA: TGTGCCAGCAGCTTTCCCCCGGGCCACTCTGGGGCCAACGTCCTGACTTTC

clone size: .
J gene: TRBJ1-4
V gene: TRBV7-9
D gene: TRBD1
CDR3 protein: CASSLAWGQEATNEKLFF
CDR3 DNA: TGTGCCAGCAGCTTAGCGTGGGGACAGGAAGCAACTAATGAAAAACTGTTTTTT

clone size: .
J gene: TRBJ1-3
V gene: TRBV11-2
D gene: .
CDR3 protein: CASSLGRSSGNTIYF
CDR3 DNA: TGTGCCAGCAGCCTGGGACGGTCCTCTGGAAACACCATATATTTT

clone size: .
J gene: TRBJ2-7
V gene: TRBV2
D gene: .
CDR3 protein: CASIGSSYEQYF
CDR3 DNA: TGTGCCAGCATAGGATCCTCCTACGAGCAGTACTTC

clone size: .
J gene: TRBJ2-7
V gene: TRBV19
D gene: .
CDR3 protein: CASSSTDLYEQYF
CDR3 DNA: TGTGCCAGTAGTAGTACAGATCTCTACGAGCAGTACTTC

clone size: .
J gene: TRBJ2-1
V gene: TRBV11-2
D gene: TRBD2
CDR3 protein: CASSLVLAGAPPSHEQFF
CDR3 DNA: TGTGCCAGCAGCTTAGTACTAGCGGGGGCCCCCCCCTCACATGAGCAGTTCTTC

clone size: .
J gene: TRBJ2-2
V gene: TRBV27
D gene: TRBD2
CDR3 protein: CASSLGLAGVGELFF
CDR3 DNA: TGTGCCAGCAGTTTAGGACTAGCGGGAGTCGGGGAGCTGTTTTTT

clone size: .
J gene: TRBJ1-1
V gene: TRBV27
D gene: .
CDR3 protein: CASSFNQGNTEAFF
CDR3 DNA: TGTGCCAGCAGTTTCAACCAGGGGAACACTGAAGCTTTCTTT

clone size: .
J gene: TRBJ2-7
V gene: TRBV7-8
D gene: .
CDR3 protein: CASTPTGTLGYEQYF
CDR3 DNA: TGTGCCAGCACCCCGACCGGGACTTTAGGTTACGAGCAGTACTTC

clone size: few
J gene: TRBJ2-1
V gene: TRBV7-6
D gene: .
CDR3 protein: CASSLRKGKSSYNEQFF
CDR3 DNA: TGTGCCAGCAGCTTACGGAAAGGAAAAAGCTCCTACAATGAGCAGTTCTTC

clone size: .
J gene: TRBJ2-1
V gene: TRBV30
D gene: TRBD2
CDR3 protein: CAWDQGTSSEQFF
CDR3 DNA: TGTGCCTGGGACCAAGGGACTAGCAGTGAGCAGTTCTTC

clone size: .
J gene: TRBJ2-5
V gene: TRBV2
D gene: .
CDR3 protein: CASSVGPDREETQYF
CDR3 DNA: TGTGCCAGCTCGGTTGGCCCAGACAGAGAAGAGACCCAGTACTTC

clone size: .
J gene: TRBJ2-7
V gene: TRBV4-1
D gene: .
CDR3 protein: CASSLQIITYEQYF
CDR3 DNA: TGCGCCAGCAGCTTACAGATTATTACCTACGAGCAGTACTTC

clone size: .
J gene: TRBJ2-1
V gene: TRBV19
D gene: TRBD1
CDR3 protein: CASSIFDRVNYNEQFF
CDR3 DNA: TGTGCCAGTAGTATCTTCGACAGGGTCAACTACAATGAGCAGTTCTTC

clone size: .
J gene: TRBJ2-1
V gene: TRBV7-8
D gene: .
CDR3 protein: CASRPMVGDHPSRYNEQFF
CDR3 DNA: TGTGCCAGCAGGCCTATGGTAGGGGACCACCCTTCTAGATACAATGAGCAGTTCTTC

clone size: .
J gene: TRBJ2-7
V gene: TRBV6-1
D gene: .
CDR3 protein: CASSELGAYEQYF
CDR3 DNA: TGTGCCAGCAGTGAACTGGGGGCCTACGAGCAGTACTTC